The 17 T cell receptor beta chains presented below share a single source sample, sequenced in a study of T cells in Graves' hyperthyroidism and ophthalmopathy. Amplification of TCR beta CDR3 regions was performed using RNA transcripts as template. First-round RT-PCR with HTBI primers amplified the TCR CDR3 region. TCRdb re-derived calls from the multiplex PCR reads in MiXCR, one entry per CDR3 protein. The sample includes about 250,000 distinct CDR3 sequences, approximately 23% of them seen just once. Sequencing was carried out using blood. These receptor sequences come from a middle-aged woman with Graves' ophthalmopathy.

V is TRBV6-1 and J is TRBJ1-5, with D uncertain. The CDR3 consists of 14 residues. Germline CDR1 MNHNS, CDR2 SASEGT. V lost 6 bases and J 5 bases, leaving 14 bases between the germline ends. The CDR3 DNA follows: TGTGCCAGCAGCATGGCAGGCTTTGATCAGCCCCAGCATTTT. This gives the protein CASSMAGFDQPQHF.

The J gene is TRBJ1-6, the V gene TRBV12-3 or TRBV12-4, with a tentative D call TRBD1 (6 bases). Between the trimmed V and J ends, which lost 3 bases and 8 bases, there was a span of 8 bases. The CDR3 has 13 residues. CDR3 sequence: CASSLKGDSPLHF. The CDR3 region has the DNA TGTGCCAGCAGTTTGAAGGGGGATTCACCCCTCCACTTT.

The table lists this clonotype with many counts. The chain links TRBV4-1 to TRBJ1-1, with 8 bases aligning to TRBD1. J lost 4 bases, V lost 1 base, and 8 bases had no gene match. This CDR3 has 16 residues. Germline CDR1 MGHRA, CDR2 YSYEKL. In nucleotides, the CDR3 is TGCGCCAGCAGCCAAGTTTCAGGGGGCAGAATCACTGAAGCTTTCTTT. This sequence encodes CASSQVSGGRITEAFF.

This clonotype was seen many times. The chain joins TRBV12-3 or TRBV12-4 to TRBJ1-2; D uncertain. The CDR3 is 13 residues long. Trimming pared 7 bases from V and 0 bases from J, leaving 9 bases between. The CDR3 here is CASTQTANYGYTF. The CDR3 nucleotides are TGTGCCAGCACCCAAACCGCTAACTATGGCTACACCTTC.

The chain uses TRBV11-2 and TRBJ2-7, with a possible D match to TRBD1 (6 bases). The V and J ends lost 5 bases and 5 bases respectively, with 13 bases between them. Germline V gives CDR1 SGHAT, CDR2 FQNNGV. This CDR3 has 13 amino acids. CDR3 region: CASSQQGFNEQYF. DNA of the CDR3: TGTGCCAGCAGCCAACAGGGTTTCAACGAGCAGTACTTC.

This clonotype has ten or more counts. The chain employs TRBV19 and TRBJ1-2; unclear D gene. Germline V gives CDR1 LNHDA, CDR2 SQIVND (reference sequence). Deletions cut 4 bases from V and 2 bases from J, with 14 bases between. This CDR3 is built from 15 residues. CDR3 DNA: TGTGCCAGTAGTAAGGGAGCGGACGGGAACTATGGCTACACCTTC. This encodes CASSKGADGNYGYTF.

This clonotype was seen ten or more times. The chain links TRBV4-1 to TRBJ2-7, with a weak D call TRBD2 (6 bases). Germline CDR1 is MGHRA and CDR2 is YSYEKL. V was clipped by 1 base and J by 2 bases, with 15 bases between them. There are 16 residues in the CDR3. For the CDR3, the DNA is TGCGCCAGCAGCCAAGGAGGAGGCGGGGAAGCCTACGAGCAGTACTTC. Translated: CASSQGGGGEAYEQYF.

There are many counts of this clonotype. The chain is built from TRBV15 and TRBJ2-5; tentatively, D is TRBD2 (5 bases). The V end was cut by 5 bases, the J end by 7 bases, with 17 bases between. This CDR3 spans 14 amino acids. Germline V gives CDR1 LNHNV, CDR2 YYDKDF (reference sequence). The CDR3 coding sequence is TGTGCCACCAGCGAAGCGGTCCCGTCTGGGACCCAGTACTTC. It yields the protein CATSEAVPSGTQYF. Filled out from reference TRBV15 and TRBJ2-5, the complete variable domain reads DAMVIQNPRYQVTQFGKPVTLSCSQTLNHNVMYWYQQKSSQAPKLLFHYYDKDFNNEADTPDNFQSRRPNTSFCFLDIRSPGLGDTAMYLCATSEAVPSGTQYFGPGTRLLVL.

The chain recombines TRBV7-2 with TRBJ2-7; the match to TRBD1 covers 7 bases. Germline CDR1 is SGHTA and CDR2 is FQGNSA. CDR3 length: 14 residues. After removal of 5 bases from V and 2 bases from J, the junction contained 6 bases not matched to a gene. The CDR3 nucleotides are TGTGCCAGCAGCCCCTTGGACAGGACCTACGAGCAGTACTTC. Amino acid sequence: CASSPLDRTYEQYF.

This clonotype was counted ten times or more. The chain combines TRBV24-1 with TRBJ2-7; 8 bases are shared with TRBD2. V was clipped by 3 bases and J by 5 bases; unmatched bases: 5. Per the germline V gene, CDR1 is KGHDR and CDR2 is SFDVKD. CDR3 length: 14 residues. CDR3 sequence: CATSDGQTSDEQYF. Written as DNA, the CDR3 is TGTGCCACCAGTGATGGCCAGACTAGCGACGAGCAGTACTTC.

The J gene is TRBJ2-7, the V gene TRBV11-2; a possible D gene is TRBD2 (6 bases). Trimming removed 0 bases at V and 3 bases at J, with 24 bases between. The CDR3 is 19 residues long. Germline lookup yields CDR1 SGHAT and CDR2 FQNNGV. DNA for the CDR3: TGTGCCAGCAGCTTAGATCGGGAGCGGCTGTTGGCCAGGGACTACGAGCAGTACTTC. This sequence encodes CASSLDRERLLARDYEQYF.

The V gene is TRBV6-2 or TRBV6-3, the J gene TRBJ1-2; TRBD1 might be the D (5 bases). Germline V lookup: CDR1 MNHEY, CDR2 SVGEGT. The V and J ends lost 0 bases and 8 bases respectively, with 25 bases between them. The CDR3 consists of 18 residues. The CDR3, as DNA: TGTGCCAGCAGTTACTCTAAAGCATTTCAGCAGGGTTCGCGGGGCTACACCTTC. This codes for CASSYSKAFQQGSRGYTF.

The rearrangement links TRBV28 to TRBJ2-7; no firm D call. The CDR3 contains 15 residues. Trimming left V 5 bases short and J 4 bases short, with 18 bases between. Germline-derived CDR1 and CDR2 are MDHEN and SYDVKM. CDR3 residues: CASSPQTPTPYEQYF. CDR3 nucleotides: TGTGCCAGCAGTCCCCAAACCCCGACCCCATACGAGCAGTACTTC. Based on the CDR3 plus reference TRBV28 and TRBJ2-7, the full variable domain is DVKVTQSSRYLVKRTGEKVFLECVQDMDHENMFWYRQDPGLGLRLIYFSYDVKMKEKGDIPEGYSVSREKKERFSLILESASTNQTSMYLCASSPQTPTPYEQYFGPGTRLTVT.

V is TRBV12-3 or TRBV12-4 and J is TRBJ2-5; 9 bases match TRBD2. The CDR3 totals 12 residues. V was pared by 5 bases and J by 13 bases, with 8 bases of the junction left unmatched. DNA for the CDR3: TGTGCCAGCAGTAGGCTAGCGGGGTCTATGTACTTC. Protein: CASSRLAGSMYF.

This clonotype was seen many times. V and J are TRBV6-5 and TRBJ1-5, with D perhaps TRBD1 (5 bases). The V gene's germline CDR1 is MNHEY and CDR2 SVGAGI. Trimming removed 10 bases from V and 2 bases from J, with 15 bases in between. This CDR3 contains 14 residues. The CDR3 DNA reads as TGTGCCACTGGGGAGGGGTTCGGCAATCAGCCCCAGCATTTT. It encodes CATGEGFGNQPQHF.

This clonotype has a count of ten or more. The chain recombines TRBV30 with TRBJ1-2; the D gene is possibly TRBD1 (5 bases). The ends were cut back, 3 bases at V and 4 bases at J, with 6 bases in the middle. The CDR3 contains 11 residues. Germline CDR1 GTSNPN, CDR2 SVGIG (reference sequence). The CDR3 sequence: CAWRQGYGYTF. CDR3 nucleotide sequence: TGTGCCTGGAGGCAGGGCTATGGCTACACCTTC.

There are many counts of this clonotype. The rearrangement uses TRBV14 and TRBJ2-7; the D gene is possibly TRBD2 (5 bases). Germline V lookup: CDR1 SGHDN, CDR2 FVKESK. V lost 0 bases to trimming and J lost 3 bases, with 15 bases between them. The CDR3 has 16 amino acids. The CDR3 here is CASSQDGPGIFYEQYF. As DNA, the CDR3 is TGTGCCAGCAGCCAAGATGGGCCCGGGATTTTCTACGAGCAGTACTTC.